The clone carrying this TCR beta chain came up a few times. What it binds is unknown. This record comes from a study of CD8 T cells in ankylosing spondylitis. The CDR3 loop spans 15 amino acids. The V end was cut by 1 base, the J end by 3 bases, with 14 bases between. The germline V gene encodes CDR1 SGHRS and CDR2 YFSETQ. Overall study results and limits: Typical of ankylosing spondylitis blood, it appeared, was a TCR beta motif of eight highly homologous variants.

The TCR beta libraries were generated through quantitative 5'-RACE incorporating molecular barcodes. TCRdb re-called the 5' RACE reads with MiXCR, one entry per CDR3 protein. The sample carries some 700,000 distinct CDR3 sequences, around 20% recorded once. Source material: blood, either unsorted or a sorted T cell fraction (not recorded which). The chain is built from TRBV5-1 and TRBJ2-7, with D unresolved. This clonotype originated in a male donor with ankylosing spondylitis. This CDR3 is CASSLSTGLDYEQYF. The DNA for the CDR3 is TGCGCCAGCAGCTTGTCTACCGGGCTTGACTACGAGCAGTACTTC. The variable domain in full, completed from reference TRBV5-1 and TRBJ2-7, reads KAGVTQTPRYLIKTRGQQVTLSCSPISGHRSVSWYQQTPGQGLQFLFEYFSETQRNKGNFPGRFSGRQFSNSRSEMNVSTLELGDSALYLCASSLSTGLDYEQYFGPGTRLTVT.